Presented here are 9 T cell receptor beta chains from one specimen sequenced in a study of T cell changes during pregnancy in multiple sclerosis (dated by TCRdb to about 2019). To prepare the library, the immunoSEQ multiplex PCR assay was applied. TCRdb re-hosts the immuneACCESS table, in-frame sequences only. Its copies lack some clones; in the studies checked, an unresolved V gene accounts for under half of them, and the cause for the rest is not known. This sample gives roughly 100,000 clones in total; roughly nine tenths of them show up just once. Jointly, the top ten make up around 3.5% of the sample. This sample comprised peripheral blood, obtained after pregnancy. The receptors were gathered from a female donor with multiple sclerosis, enrolled in a pregnancy study.

Note on this clone: A junction boundary mismatches the germline segment, possibly from a read error. The chain has TRBV29-1 and TRBJ1-2; TRBD1 might be the D (5 bases). The CDR3 totals 14 residues. Germline-derived CDR1 and CDR2 are SQVTM and ANQGSEA. CDR3 loop: CSVEVGGDNYGYTF. As DNA, the CDR3 is TGCAGCGTCGAAGTAGGAGGGGATAACTATGGCTACACCTTC. The complete variable domain, with remaining parts taken from reference TRBV29-1 and TRBJ1-2, reads SAVISQKPSRDICQRGTSLTIQCQVDSQVTMMFWYRQQPGQSLTLIATANQGSEATYESGFVIDKFPISRPNLTFSTLTVSNMSPEDSSIYLCSVEVGGDNYGYTFGSGTRLTVV.

The chain carries TRBV4-2 and TRBJ2-3, with TRBD2 matching over 9 bases. CDR3 length: 17 amino acids. With V trimmed by 0 bases and J by 2 bases, 6 bases remained unmatched. Germline V gene lookup returns CDR1 LGHNA and CDR2 YNFKEQ. The CDR3 spells CASSQDRSGGITDTQYF. The CDR3 DNA reads TGTGCCAGCAGCCAAGATAGGAGCGGGGGGATCACAGATACGCAGTATTTT.

This clone appeared once. The rearrangement joins TRBV7-9 to TRBJ1-1; D is uncertain. CDR1 is SEHNR, CDR2 FQNEAQ, per germline (reference sequence). The CDR3 is 13 residues long. V was shortened by 1 base and J by 1 base, with 4 bases between the two germline ends. The CDR3 region has the DNA TGTGCCAGCAGCTTAGTACAGAACACTGAAGCTTTCTTT. This translates into CASSLVQNTEAFF.

The V gene is TRBV27, the J gene TRBJ1-2; tentative D call: TRBD1 (6 bases). Trimming shortened V by 4 bases and J by 4 bases, and 13 bases separated the two germline ends. Per germline, CDR1 MNHEY and CDR2 SMNVEV (reference sequence). The CDR3 extends over 14 amino acids. The CDR3, as DNA: TGTGCCAGCAGTTCGCTACAGGGTCTCTATGGCTACACCTTC. As protein: CASSSLQGLYGYTF.

This chain joins TRBV19 and TRBJ1-2, with 7 positions matching TRBD1. The CDR3 is 12 residues long. V shed 7 bases, J shed 5 bases, and the junction held 4 bases outside the gene matches. From germline, CDR1 is LNHDA and CDR2 SQIVND (reference sequence). CDR3 DNA: TGTGCCAGTAATACAGGGGCATATGGCTACACCTTC. As protein: CASNTGAYGYTF.

The gene calls are TRBV7-6 and TRBJ2-7; possibly TRBD2 for D (5 bases). Germline-derived CDR1 and CDR2 are SGHVS and FNYEAQ. V shed 1 base and J shed 5 bases, with 15 bases lying between them. The CDR3 runs 15 residues. Written as DNA, the CDR3 is TGTGCCAGCAGCTTAGTGGCTGGGTGGGGAGACGAGCAGTACTTC. Its translation: CASSLVAGWGDEQYF.

The chain links TRBV27 to TRBJ2-7, with 7 bases that match TRBD1. With 6 bases clipped from V and 0 bases from J, the junction kept 8 bases outside the gene matches. CDR1 and CDR2 from the germline V gene are MNHEY and SMNVEV (reference sequence). This CDR3 has 15 amino acids. CDR3 loop: CASREGAGGSYEQYF. The CDR3 DNA sequence: TGTGCCAGCAGAGAAGGGGCAGGGGGCTCCTACGAGCAGTACTTC.

V is TRBV13 and J is TRBJ2-2; 7 bases agree with TRBD1. CDR3 size: 15 residues. Germline V gene sequence: CDR1 PRHDT, CDR2 FYEKMQ (reference sequence). V lost 4 bases, J lost 1 base, and 3 bases stayed unmatched. CDR3 in DNA: TGTGCCAGCAGCTCGACAGGGAAGAACACCGGGGAGCTGTTTTTT. Residues: CASSSTGKNTGELFF.

V and J are TRBV1 and TRBJ2-1; TRBD1, the D gene given by the table, was not confirmed from the DNA. TRBV1 is listed as a pseudogene. This CDR3 contains 16 residues. The CDR3 DNA reads as TGCACCAGCAGCCAAGGCCCGGGACAGGGGGCGGATGAGCAGTTCTTC. Its translation is CTSSQGPGQGADEQFF.